This TCR beta chain was sequenced in a study of OX40 agonist ivuxolimab in advanced cancers. Overall study: Patients were 65% to 85% male with ages roughly 20 to 90, mean roughly 64.

Anyone with autoimmune disease history or systemic immunosuppression was excluded. The ends were cut back, 3 bases at V and 6 bases at J, with 11 bases in the middle. The CDR3 loop spans 13 amino acids. Germline CDR1 reads SGHAT; CDR2 reads FQNNGV. The table came from immunoSEQ multiplex PCR; TCRdb's copy has only in-frame clones and leaves some out. The sample contains 35,000 to 40,000 clones, 70% to 90% of which appear only once. The origin of this receptor is an adult with an advanced solid tumor such as melanoma, head and neck, liver or kidney cancer. The chain joins TRBV11-2 to TRBJ1-2; the D gene is possibly TRBD1 (6 bases). This material consisted of CD4+ or CD8+ T cells sorted from blood, taken in a trial of the OX40 agonist ivuxolimab. In nucleotides, the CDR3 is TGTGCCAGCAGCTTGGGACAAGGAAATGGCTACACCTTC. It specifies CASSLGQGNGYTF. The entire variable domain, with the rest obtained from reference TRBV11-2 and TRBJ1-2, is as follows: EAGVAQSPRYKIIEKRQSVAFWCNPISGHATLYWYQQILGQGPKLLIQFQNNGVVDDSQLPKDRFSAERLKGVDSTLKIQPAKLEDSAVYLCASSLGQGNGYTFGSGTRLTVV.